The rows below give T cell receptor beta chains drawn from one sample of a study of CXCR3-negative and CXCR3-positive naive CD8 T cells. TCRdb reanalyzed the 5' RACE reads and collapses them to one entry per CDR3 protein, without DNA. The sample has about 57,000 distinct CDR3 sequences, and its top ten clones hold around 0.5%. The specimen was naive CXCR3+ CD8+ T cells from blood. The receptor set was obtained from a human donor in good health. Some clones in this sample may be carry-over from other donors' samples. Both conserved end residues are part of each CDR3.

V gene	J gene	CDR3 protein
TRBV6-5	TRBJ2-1	CASSPTYSGEQFF
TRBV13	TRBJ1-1	CASSLLQGPRVTEAFF
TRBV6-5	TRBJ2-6	CATLGAHAGGPSGANVLTF
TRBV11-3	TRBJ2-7	CASSQDRFYEQYF
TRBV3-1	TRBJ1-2	CASSRQGEANYGYTF
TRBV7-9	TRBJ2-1	CASSVGTYEQFF
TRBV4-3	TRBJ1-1	CASSHGSGSEAFF
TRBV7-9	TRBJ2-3	CASSAQGSSTDTQYF
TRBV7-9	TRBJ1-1	CASSLGEKPEAFF
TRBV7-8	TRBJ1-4	CASSVRPGTRRFF
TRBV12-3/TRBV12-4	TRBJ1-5	CASSPTNRNQPQHF
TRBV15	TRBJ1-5	CATSRSWGTGSSPQHF
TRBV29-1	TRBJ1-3	CSVAEGISGNTIYF
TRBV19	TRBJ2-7	CATTDGTYEQYF
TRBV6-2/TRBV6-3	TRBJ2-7	CASRKSHEQYF